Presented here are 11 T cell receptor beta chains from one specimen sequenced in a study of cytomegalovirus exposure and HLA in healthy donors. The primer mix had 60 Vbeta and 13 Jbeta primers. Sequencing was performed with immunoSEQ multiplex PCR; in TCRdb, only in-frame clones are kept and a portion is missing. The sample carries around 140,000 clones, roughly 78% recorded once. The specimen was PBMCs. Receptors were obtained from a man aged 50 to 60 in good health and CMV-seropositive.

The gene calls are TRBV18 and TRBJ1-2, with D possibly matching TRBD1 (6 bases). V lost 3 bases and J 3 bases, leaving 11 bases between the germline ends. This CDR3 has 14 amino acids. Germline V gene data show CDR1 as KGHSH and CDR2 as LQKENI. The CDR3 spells CASSPNRDHYGYTF. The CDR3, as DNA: TGTGCCAGCTCACCGAACAGGGATCACTATGGCTACACCTTC.

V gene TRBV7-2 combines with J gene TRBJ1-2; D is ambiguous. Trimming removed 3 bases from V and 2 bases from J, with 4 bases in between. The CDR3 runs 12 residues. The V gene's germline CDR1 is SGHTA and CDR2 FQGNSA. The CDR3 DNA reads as TGTGCCAGCAGCTTGAGAAACTATGGCTACACCTTC. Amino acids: CASSLRNYGYTF.

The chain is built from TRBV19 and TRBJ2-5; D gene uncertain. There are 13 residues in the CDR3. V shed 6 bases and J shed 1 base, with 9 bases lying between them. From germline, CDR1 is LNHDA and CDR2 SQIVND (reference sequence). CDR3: CASRPQSQETQYF. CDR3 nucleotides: TGTGCCAGTAGACCCCAGTCCCAAGAGACCCAGTACTTC.

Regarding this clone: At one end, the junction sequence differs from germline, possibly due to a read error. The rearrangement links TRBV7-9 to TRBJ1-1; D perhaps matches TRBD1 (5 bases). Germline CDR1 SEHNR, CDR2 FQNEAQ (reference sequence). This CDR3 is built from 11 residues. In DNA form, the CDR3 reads TGTTCCAGCAGCTTAGACAGCCCTGCTTTCTTT. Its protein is CSSSLDSPAFF.

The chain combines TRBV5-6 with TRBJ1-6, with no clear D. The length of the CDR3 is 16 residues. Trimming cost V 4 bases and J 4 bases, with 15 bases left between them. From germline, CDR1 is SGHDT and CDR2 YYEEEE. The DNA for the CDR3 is TGTGCCAGCAGCACTACCCCTTACGGGTATAATTCACCCCTCCACTTT. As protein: CASSTTPYGYNSPLHF.

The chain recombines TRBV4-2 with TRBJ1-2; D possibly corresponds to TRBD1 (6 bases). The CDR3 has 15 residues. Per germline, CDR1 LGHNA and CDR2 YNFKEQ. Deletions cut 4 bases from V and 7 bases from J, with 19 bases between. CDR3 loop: CASSPEGGGRGGYTF. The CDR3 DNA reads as TGTGCCAGCAGCCCTGAGGGGGGGGGAAGGGGTGGCTACACCTTC.

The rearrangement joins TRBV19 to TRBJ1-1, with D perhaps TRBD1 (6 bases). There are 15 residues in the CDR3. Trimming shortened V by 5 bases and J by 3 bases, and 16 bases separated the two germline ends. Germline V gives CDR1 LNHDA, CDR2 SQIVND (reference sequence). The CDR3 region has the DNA TGTGCCAGTAGTGCTAGACAGGCGGTGGACACTGAAGCTTTCTTT. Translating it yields CASSARQAVDTEAFF.

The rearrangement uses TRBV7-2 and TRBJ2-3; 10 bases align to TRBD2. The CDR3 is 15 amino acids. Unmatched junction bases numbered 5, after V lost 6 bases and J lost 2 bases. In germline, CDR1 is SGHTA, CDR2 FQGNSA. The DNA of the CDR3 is TGTGCCAGCAGTTCAGCGGGAGGGAACACAGATACGCAGTATTTT. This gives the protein CASSSAGGNTDTQYF.

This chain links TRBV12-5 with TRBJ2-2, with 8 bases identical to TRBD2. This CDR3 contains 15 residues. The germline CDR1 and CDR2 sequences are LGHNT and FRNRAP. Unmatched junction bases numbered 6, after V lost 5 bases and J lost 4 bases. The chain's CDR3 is CASGTGLAGTGELFF. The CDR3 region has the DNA TGTGCTAGTGGTACGGGGCTAGCGGGCACCGGGGAGCTGTTTTTT.

CDR3 residues: CASSYSWGQGREQYF. CDR3 in DNA: TGTGCCAGCAGTTACTCGTGGGGGCAGGGGCGGGAGCAGTACTTC. This chain links TRBV6-5 with TRBJ2-5, with D maybe TRBD2 (7 bases). The V and J ends lost 0 bases and 11 bases respectively, with 19 bases between them. Per germline, CDR1 MNHEY and CDR2 SVGAGI. CDR3 length: 15 amino acids.

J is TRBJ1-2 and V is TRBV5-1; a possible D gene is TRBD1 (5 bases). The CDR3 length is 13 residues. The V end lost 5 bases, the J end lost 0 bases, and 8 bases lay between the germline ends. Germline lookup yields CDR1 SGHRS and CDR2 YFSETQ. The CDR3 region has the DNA TGCGCCAGCAGGGACACTACTAACTATGGCTACACCTTC. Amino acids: CASRDTTNYGYTF.